Following are 20 T cell receptor beta chains from one sample sequenced in a study of blood T cell repertoires in COVID-19. Some clones are missing from TCRdb's copy, which holds only in-frame ones; the method was immunoSEQ multiplex PCR. This sample has about 92,000 clones, with around 81% found just once. Material for sequencing was peripheral blood. All receptors derive from a man in his forties or fifties who had recovered from COVID-19.

The CDR3 loop reads CASSLEGGGQVLGNEQYF. CDR3 DNA sequence: TGCGCCAGCAGCTTGGAAGGTGGCGGACAGGTCTTAGGCAACGAGCAGTACTTC. The chain links TRBV5-1 to TRBJ2-7; the match to TRBD1 covers 7 bases. Germline values: CDR1 SGHRS, CDR2 YFSETQ. V dropped 0 bases and J dropped 5; count of bases not matched to a gene: 17. This CDR3 is built from 18 residues.

This clone has a handful of counts. Other DNA sequences within the sample encode an identical CDR3. The chain combines TRBV2 with TRBJ1-5; no reliable D call. Germline values: CDR1 SNHLY, CDR2 FYNNEI. V was shortened by 3 bases and J by 0 bases, with 6 bases between the two germline ends. This CDR3 comprises 14 residues. CDR3 sequence reads: CASSDVYSNQPQHF. Written as DNA, the CDR3 is TGTGCCAGCAGTGACGTATATAGCAATCAGCCCCAGCATTTT.

The CDR3 reads CASSLPGHPPAQYF. CDR3 bases: TGTGCCAGCAGCCTCCCGGGACACCCTCCCGCGCAGTACTTC. The gene calls are TRBV6-6 and TRBJ2-7; D is perhaps TRBD1 (6 bases). This CDR3 is built from 14 residues. The V gene lost 6 bases and the J gene lost 9 bases, with 21 bases spanning the gap. CDR1 MNHNY and CDR2 SVGAGI come from the germline V gene (reference sequence).

This chain uses TRBV7-2 with TRBJ2-1, with 9 bases identical to TRBD2. V shed 0 bases and J 7 bases; nucleotides not matched to a gene: 7. The germline CDR1 and CDR2 sequences are SGHTA and FQGNSA. The CDR3 sequence is 16 residues long. CDR3 sequence reads: CASSLAGGLASNEQFF. The DNA for the CDR3 is TGTGCCAGCAGCTTAGCGGGTGGACTAGCGTCTAATGAGCAGTTCTTC.

The table lists this clone with a few counts. The V and J genes are TRBV4-3 and TRBJ2-1; D is possibly TRBD2 (5 bases). V shed 0 bases and J shed 3 bases, with 12 bases lying between them. The germline V gene has CDR1 LGHNA and CDR2 YSLEER. The CDR3 contains 16 residues. For the CDR3, the DNA is TGCGCCAGCAGCCAAGATCGAGAGGGCCGCTACAATGAGCAGTTCTTC. Translated, it gives CASSQDREGRYNEQFF.

The rearrangement uses TRBV7-2 and TRBJ1-3, with D perhaps TRBD1 (6 bases). Trimming took 0 bases from V and 3 from J, leaving 9 bases between them. CDR3 length: 15 residues. Germline CDR1 is SGHTA and CDR2 is FQGNSA. In DNA, the CDR3 is TGTGCCAGCAGCTTAGCCCCGACAGGTGGAAACACCATATATTTT. It encodes CASSLAPTGGNTIYF. Full variable domain (outside the CDR3, taken from reference TRBV7-2 and TRBJ1-3): GAGVSQSPSNKVTEKGKDVELRCDPISGHTALYWYRQSLGQGLEFLIYFQGNSAPDKSGLPSDRFSAERTGGSVSTLTIQRTQQEDSAVYLCASSLAPTGGNTIYFGEGSWLTVV.

The chain carries TRBV27 and TRBJ2-7; D is possibly TRBD2 (5 bases). The V gene's germline CDR1 is MNHEY and CDR2 SMNVEV (reference sequence). The V end was cut by 2 bases, the J end by 0 bases, with 17 bases between. CDR3 length: 17 residues. CDR3 region: CASSLRGLQIRSYEQYF. As DNA, the CDR3 is TGTGCCAGCAGTTTAAGAGGGTTACAGATTCGCTCCTACGAGCAGTACTTC.

This clone was detected once. This rearrangement joins TRBV14 to TRBJ2-7, with D possibly being TRBD2 (7 bases). Germline V gives CDR1 SGHDN, CDR2 FVKESK. V was cut by 1 base and J by 2 bases, with 12 bases left in between. This CDR3 contains 15 residues. DNA for the CDR3: TGTGCCAGCAGCCAAGGGCGGGGGCGAGCCTACGAGCAGTACTTC. Translated, it gives CASSQGRGRAYEQYF. Based on the CDR3 plus reference TRBV14 and TRBJ2-7, the full variable domain is EAGVTQFPSHSVIEKGQTVTLRCDPISGHDNLYWYRRVMGKEIKFLLHFVKESKQDESGMPNNRFLAERTGGTYSTLKVQPAELEDSGVYFCASSQGRGRAYEQYFGPGTRLTVT.

This clone appeared a few times. Other DNA sequences in the same sample also yield this CDR3. V gene TRBV4-2 combines with J gene TRBJ2-1; 9 bases line up with TRBD2. V gave up 0 bases and J gave up 1 base; unmatched junction bases: 1. Germline assignment: CDR1 LGHNA and CDR2 YNFKEQ. The CDR3 consists of 16 residues. The CDR3 DNA reads as TGTGCCAGCAGCCAAGAGGCGGGAGGGTCCTACAATGAGCAGTTCTTC. It is translated as CASSQEAGGSYNEQFF.

By sample fraction, this clone is medium-sized (0.01 to 0.1%). The rearrangement uses TRBV12-3 or TRBV12-4 and TRBJ2-3; perhaps TRBD1 as D (5 bases). The CDR3 contains 13 residues. Trimming removed 5 bases from V and 6 bases from J, with 12 bases in between. CDR3 amino acids: CASSQGIADTQYF. The CDR3 DNA reads as TGTGCCAGCAGTCAGGGAATTGCGGATACGCAGTATTTT.

This clone was seen only once. The rearrangement uses TRBV7-9 and TRBJ1-5; perhaps TRBD1 as D (5 bases). The CDR3 is made up of 13 amino acids. The germline V gene encodes CDR1 SEHNR and CDR2 FQNEAQ (reference sequence). Trimming cost V 1 base and J 7 bases, with 8 bases left between them. DNA for the CDR3: TGTGCCAGCAGCTTAGAGGGGAGGCAGCCCCAGCATTTT. Translation: CASSLEGRQPQHF. The full variable domain, with the rest looked up from reference TRBV7-9 and TRBJ1-5, is DTGVSQNPRHKITKRGQNVTFRCDPISEHNRLYWYRQTLGQGPEFLTYFQNEAQLEKSRLLSDRFSAERPKGSFSTLEIQRTEQGDSAMYLCASSLEGRQPQHFGDGTRLSIL.

The chain recombines TRBV9 with TRBJ1-1; TRBD1 matches at 7 bases. There are 14 residues in the CDR3. Looked up from germline, CDR1 is SGDLS and CDR2 is YYNGEE. The V gene end was trimmed by 3 bases and the J gene end by 3 bases; junction bases not matched to a gene: 5. The CDR3 is CASSAFTGDTEAFF. CDR3 sequence (DNA): TGTGCCAGCAGCGCCTTCACAGGGGACACTGAAGCTTTCTTT.

This chain uses TRBV6-5 with TRBJ2-3; D uncertain. CDR3 size: 12 residues. Deletions cut 6 bases from V and 5 bases from J, with 9 bases between. The germline gives CDR1 MNHEY, CDR2 SVGAGI. Written as DNA, the CDR3 is TGTGCCAGCAGGTATCAGTTAGATACGCAGTATTTT. This translates into CASRYQLDTQYF.

V usage is TRBV30 and J usage is TRBJ1-5, with D perhaps matching TRBD1 (5 bases). Germline values: CDR1 GTSNPN, CDR2 SVGIG (reference sequence). V was pared by 5 bases and J by 0 bases, with 20 bases between. The CDR3 runs to 17 residues. The DNA for the CDR3 is TGTGCCTGGCGCGCGGGGGGGAGGGGTTATAGCAATCAGCCCCAGCATTTT. Translation gives CAWRAGGRGYSNQPQHF.

The V and J genes are TRBV7-2 and TRBJ2-1; 7 nucleotides match TRBD2. V lost 3 bases, J lost 15 bases, and 8 bases stayed unmatched. Germline values: CDR1 SGHTA, CDR2 FQGNSA. The CDR3 totals 12 residues. CDR3 nucleotides: TGTGCCAGCAGCTTGGGGACTAACCTTCCGTTCTTC. Its protein is CASSLGTNLPFF. The full variable domain, in which reference TRBV7-2 and TRBJ2-1 provide the parts outside the CDR3, is GAGVSQSPSNKVTEKGKDVELRCDPISGHTALYWYRQSLGQGLEFLIYFQGNSAPDKSGLPSDRFSAERTGGSVSTLTIQRTQQEDSAVYLCASSLGTNLPFFGPGTRLTVL.

This clone was seen once. The J gene is TRBJ2-3, the V gene TRBV5-1, with D possibly matching TRBD2 (6 bases). Deletions cut 0 bases from V and 4 bases from J, with 15 bases between. The CDR3 covers 16 residues. From germline, CDR1 is SGHRS and CDR2 YFSETQ. The chain's CDR3 is CASSLGSSGSSDTQYF. Written as DNA, the CDR3 is TGCGCCAGCAGCTTGGGGTCTTCCGGGAGCTCAGATACGCAGTATTTT.

The chain joins TRBV3-1 (or the pseudogene TRBV3-2) to TRBJ2-5, with 7 bases aligning to TRBD1. J was trimmed by 4 bases and V by 3 bases; bases with no gene match: 5. CDR3 length: 14 amino acids. Germline CDR1 reads LGHDT; CDR2 reads YNNKEL (reference sequence). The CDR3 is CASSQGQSRETQYF. The DNA of the CDR3 is TGTGCCAGCAGCCAGGGACAGTCCAGAGAGACCCAGTACTTC.

This clone appeared a few times. The rearrangement uses TRBV7-9 and TRBJ2-7, with TRBD2 as a possible D gene (6 bases). The V gene's germline CDR1 is SEHNR and CDR2 FQNEAQ (reference sequence). V was pared by 5 bases and J by 4 bases, with 15 bases between. This CDR3 contains 14 residues. The CDR3 DNA reads TGTGCCAGCAGCCTCGGGGGACTTATATACGAGCAGTACTTC. Translating gives CASSLGGLIYEQYF.

The genes are TRBV18 and TRBJ2-2; tentative D call: TRBD2 (5 bases). The V and J ends lost 3 bases and 4 bases respectively, with 15 bases between them. The CDR3 sequence is 16 residues long. Per the germline V gene, CDR1 is KGHSH and CDR2 is LQKENI. The CDR3 protein is CASSPEAPGRTGELFF. The DNA of the CDR3 is TGTGCCAGCTCACCGGAGGCTCCCGGCCGCACCGGGGAGCTGTTTTTT.

This clone turned up a few times. The gene calls are TRBV4-3 and TRBJ1-2; weak D call: TRBD1 (6 bases). CDR1 and CDR2 (germline): LGHNA, YSLEER. Trimming took off 4 bases at V and 1 base at J, with 16 bases between the two ends. This CDR3 has 16 residues. This CDR3 reads CASSRVGGAGNYGYTF. The DNA of the CDR3 is TGCGCCAGCAGCCGAGTCGGGGGGGCCGGTAACTATGGCTACACCTTC.